This T cell receptor (beta chain) is drawn from a study of cytomegalovirus exposure and HLA in healthy donors. Study-wide results and limits: According to an earlier analysis, most TCR beta V segments yielded productive rearrangements about 87% or about 30% of the time. Sequences of the TCR beta chain were said to predict the HLA-A and HLA-B alleles of most subjects accurately. The study flagged 150 to 200 TCR beta chains as cytomegalovirus-associated. Cytomegalovirus status was reportedly diagnosed by the classifier with high sensitivity and specificity.

As concerns this clone: Its specificity is unknown.

Germline assignment: CDR1 SQVTM and CDR2 ANQGSEA. V was shortened by 4 bases and J by 0 bases, with 9 bases between the two germline ends. The CDR3 has 13 residues. PCR primers comprised 60 Vbeta and 13 Jbeta primers. The repertoire was sequenced with immunoSEQ multiplex PCR; TCRdb's copy has only in-frame clones and lacks some. The repertoire consists of 150,000 or so clones, with around 10% occurring once and the leading ten covering 1.8%. This clonotype was obtained from a middle-aged man in good health and CMV-seronegative. The sample comprised PBMCs. The chain has TRBV29-1 and TRBJ1-1; D might be TRBD1 (6 bases). The CDR3 here is CSVARQVNTEAFF. CDR3 DNA sequence: TGCAGCGTTGCGCGACAGGTGAACACTGAAGCTTTCTTT.